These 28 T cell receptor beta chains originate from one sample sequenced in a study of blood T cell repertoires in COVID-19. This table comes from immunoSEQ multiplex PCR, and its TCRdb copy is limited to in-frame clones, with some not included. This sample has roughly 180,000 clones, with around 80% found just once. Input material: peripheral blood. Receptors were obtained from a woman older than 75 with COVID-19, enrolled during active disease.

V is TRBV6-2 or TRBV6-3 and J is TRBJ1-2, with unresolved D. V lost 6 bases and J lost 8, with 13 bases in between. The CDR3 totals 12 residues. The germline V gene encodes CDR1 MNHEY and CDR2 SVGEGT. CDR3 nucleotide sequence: TGTGCCAGCAGCAACTTAATGAGGGGCTACACCTTC. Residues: CASSNLMRGYTF.

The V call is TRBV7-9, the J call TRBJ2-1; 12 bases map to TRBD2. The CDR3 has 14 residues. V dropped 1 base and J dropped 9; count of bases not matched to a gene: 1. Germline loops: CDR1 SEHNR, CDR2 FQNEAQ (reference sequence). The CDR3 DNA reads TGTGCCAGCAGCTTAGGACTAGCGGGGGCTGAGCAGTTCTTC. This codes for CASSLGLAGAEQFF.

The CDR3 nucleotides read TGTGCCAGTAGGAACCCCCGTAGCGCGGAAGGAGATACGCAGTATTTT. Its translation: CASRNPRSAEGDTQYF. The rearrangement uses TRBV19 and TRBJ2-3; TRBD2 might be the D (5 bases). V was shortened by 6 bases and J by 5 bases, with 21 bases between the two germline ends. The CDR3 spans 16 residues. Looked up from germline, CDR1 is LNHDA and CDR2 is SQIVND (reference sequence).

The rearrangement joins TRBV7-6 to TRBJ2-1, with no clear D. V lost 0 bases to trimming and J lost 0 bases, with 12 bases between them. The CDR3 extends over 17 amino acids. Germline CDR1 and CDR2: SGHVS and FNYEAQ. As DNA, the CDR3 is TGTGCCAGCAGCTTAGCGCCTACCATCCCCTCCTACAATGAGCAGTTCTTC. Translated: CASSLAPTIPSYNEQFF. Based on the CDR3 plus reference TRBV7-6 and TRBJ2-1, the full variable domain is GAGVSQSPRYKVTKRGQDVALRCDPISGHVSLYWYRQALGQGPEFLTYFNYEAQQDKSGLPNDRFSAERPEGSISTLTIQRTEQRDSAMYRCASSLAPTIPSYNEQFFGPGTRLTVL.

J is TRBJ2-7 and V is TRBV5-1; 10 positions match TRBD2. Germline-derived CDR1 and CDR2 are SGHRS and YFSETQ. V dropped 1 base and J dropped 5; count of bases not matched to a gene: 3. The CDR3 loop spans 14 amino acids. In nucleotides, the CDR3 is TGCGCCAGCAGCTTGAGCGGGGGGGTAAACGAGCAGTACTTC. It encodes CASSLSGGVNEQYF.

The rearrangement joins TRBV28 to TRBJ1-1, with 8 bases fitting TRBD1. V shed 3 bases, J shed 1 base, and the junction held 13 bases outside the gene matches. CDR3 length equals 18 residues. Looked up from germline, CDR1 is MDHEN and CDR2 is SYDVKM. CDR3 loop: CASSFYAGGGLRNTEAFF. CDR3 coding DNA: TGTGCCAGCAGTTTTTATGCAGGGGGCGGTCTACGGAACACTGAAGCTTTCTTT. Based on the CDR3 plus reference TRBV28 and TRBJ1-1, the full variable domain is DVKVTQSSRYLVKRTGEKVFLECVQDMDHENMFWYRQDPGLGLRLIYFSYDVKMKEKGDIPEGYSVSREKKERFSLILESASTNQTSMYLCASSFYAGGGLRNTEAFFGQGTRLTVV.

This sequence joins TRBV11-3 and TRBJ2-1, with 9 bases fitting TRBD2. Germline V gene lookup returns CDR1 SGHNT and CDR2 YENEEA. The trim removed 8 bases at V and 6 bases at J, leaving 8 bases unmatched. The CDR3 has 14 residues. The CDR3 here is CASGSLAGTNEQFF. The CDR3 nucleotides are TGTGCCAGCGGCTCCCTAGCGGGGACCAATGAGCAGTTCTTC.

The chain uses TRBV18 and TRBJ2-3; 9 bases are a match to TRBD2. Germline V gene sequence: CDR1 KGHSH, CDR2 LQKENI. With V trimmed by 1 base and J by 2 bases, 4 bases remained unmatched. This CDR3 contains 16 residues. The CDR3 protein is CASSPLAGATTDTQYF. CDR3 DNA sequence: TGTGCCAGCTCACCACTAGCGGGGGCGACCACAGATACGCAGTATTTT.

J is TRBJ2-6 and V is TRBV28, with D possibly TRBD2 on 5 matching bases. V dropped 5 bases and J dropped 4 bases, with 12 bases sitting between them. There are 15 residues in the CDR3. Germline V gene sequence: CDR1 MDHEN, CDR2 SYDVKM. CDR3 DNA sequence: TGTGCCAGCAGTACATGGGAGAGCGGGGCCAACGTCCTGACTTTC. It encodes CASSTWESGANVLTF.

Here the CDR3 reads CASSLDRLAGGDTQYF. CDR3 nucleotide sequence: TGCGCCAGCAGCTTGGACCGACTAGCGGGAGGGGATACGCAGTATTTT. This chain connects TRBV5-1 to TRBJ2-3, with 14 bases aligning to TRBD2. Germline CDR1 and CDR2: SGHRS and YFSETQ. This CDR3 contains 16 residues. J gave up 6 bases and V 0 bases, and 3 bases lay outside the gene matches.

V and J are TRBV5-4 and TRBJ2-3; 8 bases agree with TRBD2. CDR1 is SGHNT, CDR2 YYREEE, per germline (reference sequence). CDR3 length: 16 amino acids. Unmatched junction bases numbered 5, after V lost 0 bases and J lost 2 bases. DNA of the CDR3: TGTGCCAGCAGCTTGGCCACGGGGGGGCCCACAGATACGCAGTATTTT. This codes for CASSLATGGPTDTQYF. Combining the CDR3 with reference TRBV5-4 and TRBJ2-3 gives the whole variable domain ETGVTQSPTHLIKTRGQQVTLRCSSQSGHNTVSWYQQALGQGPQFIFQYYREEENGRGNFPPRFSGLQFPNYSSELNVNALELDDSALYLCASSLATGGPTDTQYFGPGTRLTVL.

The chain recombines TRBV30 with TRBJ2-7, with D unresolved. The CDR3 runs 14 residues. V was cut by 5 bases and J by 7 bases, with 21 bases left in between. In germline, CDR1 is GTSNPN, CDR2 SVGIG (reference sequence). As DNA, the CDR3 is TGTGCCTGGGGTCTCGGGTTACTACGCGTGGAGCAGTACTTC. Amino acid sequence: CAWGLGLLRVEQYF.

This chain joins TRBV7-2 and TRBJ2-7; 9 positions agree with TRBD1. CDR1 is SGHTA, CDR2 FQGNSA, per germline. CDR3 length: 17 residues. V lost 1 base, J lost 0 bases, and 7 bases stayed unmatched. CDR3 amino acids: CASSLVPGTGISYEQYF. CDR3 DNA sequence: TGTGCCAGCAGCTTAGTACCCGGGACAGGGATCTCCTACGAGCAGTACTTC.

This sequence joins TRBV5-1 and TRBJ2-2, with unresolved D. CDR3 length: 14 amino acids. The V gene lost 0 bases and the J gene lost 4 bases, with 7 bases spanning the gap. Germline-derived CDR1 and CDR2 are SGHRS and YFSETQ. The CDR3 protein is CASSLGAVTGELFF. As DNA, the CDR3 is TGCGCCAGCAGCTTGGGTGCGGTCACCGGGGAGCTGTTTTTT.

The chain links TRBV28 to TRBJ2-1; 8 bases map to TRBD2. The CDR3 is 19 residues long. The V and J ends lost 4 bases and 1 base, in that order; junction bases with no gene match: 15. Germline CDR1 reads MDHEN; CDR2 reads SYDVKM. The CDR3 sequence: CASSSQRSGGRPSYNEQFF. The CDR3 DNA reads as TGTGCCAGCAGTTCCCAACGCTCTGGCGGGAGGCCTTCCTACAATGAGCAGTTCTTC.

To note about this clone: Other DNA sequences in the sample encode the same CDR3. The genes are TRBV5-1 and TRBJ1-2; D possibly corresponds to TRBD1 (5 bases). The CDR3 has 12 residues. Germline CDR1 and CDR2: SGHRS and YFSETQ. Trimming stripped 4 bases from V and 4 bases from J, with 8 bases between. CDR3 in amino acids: CASSRDSYGYTF. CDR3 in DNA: TGCGCCAGCAGCAGAGACAGCTATGGCTACACCTTC. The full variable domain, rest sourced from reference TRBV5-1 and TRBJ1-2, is KAGVTQTPRYLIKTRGQQVTLSCSPISGHRSVSWYQQTPGQGLQFLFEYFSETQRNKGNFPGRFSGRQFSNSRSEMNVSTLELGDSALYLCASSRDSYGYTFGSGTRLTVV.

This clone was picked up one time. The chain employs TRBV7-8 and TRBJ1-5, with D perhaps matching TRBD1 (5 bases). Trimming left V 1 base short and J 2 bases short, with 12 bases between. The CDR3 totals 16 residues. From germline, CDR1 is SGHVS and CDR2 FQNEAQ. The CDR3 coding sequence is TGTGCCAGCAGCTTAGGTTTCAGGGTGGGCAATCAGCCCCAGCATTTT. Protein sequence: CASSLGFRVGNQPQHF.

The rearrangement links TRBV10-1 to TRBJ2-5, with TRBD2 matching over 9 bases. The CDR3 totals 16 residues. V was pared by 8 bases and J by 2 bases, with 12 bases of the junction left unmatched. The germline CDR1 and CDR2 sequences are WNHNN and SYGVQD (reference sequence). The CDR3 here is CASAGGAGGRQETQYF. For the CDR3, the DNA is TGCGCCAGCGCTGGAGGGGCGGGGGGGAGGCAAGAGACCCAGTACTTC.

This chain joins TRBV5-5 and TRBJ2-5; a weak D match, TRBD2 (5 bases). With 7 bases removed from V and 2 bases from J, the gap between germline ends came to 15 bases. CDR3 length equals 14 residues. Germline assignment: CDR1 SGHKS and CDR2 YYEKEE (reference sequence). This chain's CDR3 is CASSTKNSQETQYF. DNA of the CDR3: TGTGCCAGCTCGACTAAGAACAGTCAAGAGACCCAGTACTTC. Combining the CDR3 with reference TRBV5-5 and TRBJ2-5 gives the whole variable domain DAGVTQSPTHLIKTRGQQVTLRCSPISGHKSVSWYQQVLGQGPQFIFQYYEKEERGRGNFPDRFSARQFPNYSSELNVNALLLGDSALYLCASSTKNSQETQYFGPGTRLLVL.

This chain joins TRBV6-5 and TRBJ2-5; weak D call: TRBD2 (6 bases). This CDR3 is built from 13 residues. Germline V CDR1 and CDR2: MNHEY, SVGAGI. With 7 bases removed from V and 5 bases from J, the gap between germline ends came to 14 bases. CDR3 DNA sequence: TGTGCCAGCACGGGGGATGGGACGGAGACCCAGTACTTC. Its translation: CASTGDGTETQYF.

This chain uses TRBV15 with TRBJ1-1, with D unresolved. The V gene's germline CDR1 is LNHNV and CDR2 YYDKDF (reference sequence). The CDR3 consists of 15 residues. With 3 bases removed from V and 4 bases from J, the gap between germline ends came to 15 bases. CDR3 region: CATSSREGEGTEAFF. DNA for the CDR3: TGTGCCACCAGCAGTAGGGAAGGAGAGGGCACTGAAGCTTTCTTT.

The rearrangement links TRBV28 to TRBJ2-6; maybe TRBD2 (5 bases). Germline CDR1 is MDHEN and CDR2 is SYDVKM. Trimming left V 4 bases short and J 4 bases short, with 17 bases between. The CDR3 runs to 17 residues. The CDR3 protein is CASSWERRPGGANVLTF. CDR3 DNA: TGTGCCAGCAGTTGGGAGAGGAGGCCGGGAGGGGCCAACGTCCTGACTTTC. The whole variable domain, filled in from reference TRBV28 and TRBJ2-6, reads DVKVTQSSRYLVKRTGEKVFLECVQDMDHENMFWYRQDPGLGLRLIYFSYDVKMKEKGDIPEGYSVSREKKERFSLILESASTNQTSMYLCASSWERRPGGANVLTFGAGSRLTVL.

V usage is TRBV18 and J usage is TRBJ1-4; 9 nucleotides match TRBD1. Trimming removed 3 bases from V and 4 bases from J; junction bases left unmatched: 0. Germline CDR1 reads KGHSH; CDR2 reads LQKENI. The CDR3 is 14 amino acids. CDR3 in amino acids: CASSPDRGNEKLFF. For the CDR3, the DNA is TGTGCCAGCTCACCGGACAGGGGTAATGAAAAACTGTTTTTT.

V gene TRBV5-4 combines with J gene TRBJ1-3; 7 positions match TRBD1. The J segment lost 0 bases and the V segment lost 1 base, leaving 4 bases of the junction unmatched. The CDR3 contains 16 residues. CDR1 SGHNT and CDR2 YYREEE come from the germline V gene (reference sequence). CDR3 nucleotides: TGTGCCAGCAGCTTGAAGCCAGGGGGCTCTGGAAACACCATATATTTT. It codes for CASSLKPGGSGNTIYF.

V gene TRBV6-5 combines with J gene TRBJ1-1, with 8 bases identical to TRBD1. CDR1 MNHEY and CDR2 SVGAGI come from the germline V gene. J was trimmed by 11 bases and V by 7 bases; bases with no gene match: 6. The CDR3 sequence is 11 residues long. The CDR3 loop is CASISDRGAFF. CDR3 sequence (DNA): TGTGCCAGCATTTCCGACAGGGGTGCTTTCTTT.

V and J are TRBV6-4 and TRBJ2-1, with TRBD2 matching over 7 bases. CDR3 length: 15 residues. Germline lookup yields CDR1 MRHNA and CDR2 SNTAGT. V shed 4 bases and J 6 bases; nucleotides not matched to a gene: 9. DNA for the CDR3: TGTGCCAGCAGTGTCGGGACGGGAGGTGGCAATGAGCAGTTCTTC. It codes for CASSVGTGGGNEQFF.

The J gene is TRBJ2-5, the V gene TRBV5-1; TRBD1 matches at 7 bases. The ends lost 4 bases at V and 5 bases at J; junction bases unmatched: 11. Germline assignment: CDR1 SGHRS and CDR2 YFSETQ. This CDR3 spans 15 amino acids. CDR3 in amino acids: CASSPWTGLGETQYF. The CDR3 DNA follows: TGCGCCAGCAGCCCCTGGACAGGATTAGGGGAGACCCAGTACTTC.

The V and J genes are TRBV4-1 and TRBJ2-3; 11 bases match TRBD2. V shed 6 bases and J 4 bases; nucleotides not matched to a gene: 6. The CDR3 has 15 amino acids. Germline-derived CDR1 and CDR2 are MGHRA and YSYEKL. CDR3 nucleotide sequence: TGCGCCAGCAGACTTACTAGCGGGAGAGCAGATACGCAGTATTTT. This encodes CASRLTSGRADTQYF.